The 31 T cell receptor beta chains presented below share a single source sample, sequenced in a study of shared clonotypes between healthy human individuals. The repertoire was sequenced with immunoSEQ multiplex PCR; TCRdb's copy has only in-frame clones and lacks some. The data contain about a million clones, under 80% of them seen just once; the ten biggest clones take up approximately 1.3%. Material for sequencing was memory CD4+ T cells sorted from blood. This sample's subset: CD45RA-negative fraction. These receptors all come from a man between 18 and 35 years old in good health.

The chain uses TRBV5-1 and TRBJ2-5; either TRBD1 or TRBD2 may fit D (5 bases each). Trimming stripped 5 bases from V and 4 bases from J, with 15 bases between. This CDR3 comprises 14 residues. The V gene's germline CDR1 is SGHRS and CDR2 YFSETQ. CDR3 DNA sequence: TGCGCCAGCAGTCGAGGGGCCTACGGAGAGACCCAGTACTTC. Translating it yields CASSRGAYGETQYF.

This clone was recorded a few times. The V call is TRBV28, the J call TRBJ2-1, with D possibly being TRBD2 (6 bases). From germline, CDR1 is MDHEN and CDR2 SYDVKM. This CDR3 contains 14 residues. Trimming took off 7 bases at V and 5 bases at J, with 15 bases between the two ends. CDR3 protein: CASNIPGLNNEQFF. The CDR3 nucleotides are TGTGCCAGCAATATCCCGGGACTCAACAATGAGCAGTTCTTC.

J is TRBJ1-2 and V is TRBV5-6, with D hard to call. The CDR3 loop spans 14 amino acids. Deletions cut 5 bases from V and 2 bases from J, with 13 bases between. Per the germline V gene, CDR1 is SGHDT and CDR2 is YYEEEE. CDR3 residues: CASSTPGVNYGYTF. For the CDR3, the DNA is TGTGCCAGCAGTACGCCCGGGGTAAACTATGGCTACACCTTC.

This clone was seen ten or more times. The V gene is TRBV28, the J gene TRBJ2-7, with D perhaps matching TRBD1 (8 bases). CDR3 length: 16 residues. Germline CDR1 and CDR2: MDHEN and SYDVKM. V was pared by 5 bases and J by 5 bases, with 22 bases between. CDR3 nucleotides: TGTGCCAGCAGTGGGACAGGCGGGGGCATACTTAACGAGCAGTACTTC. It encodes CASSGTGGGILNEQYF.

This clone was observed a single time. The chain employs TRBV2 and TRBJ1-3; no clear D gene. Trimming shortened V by 7 bases and J by 4 bases, and 14 bases separated the two germline ends. CDR1 is SNHLY and CDR2 is FYNNEI in the germline V gene. The CDR3 length is 14 residues. CDR3 DNA sequence: TGTGCCAGCACCAAGGGTAGTTGGGGAAACACCATATATTTT. Its translation is CASTKGSWGNTIYF.

This clone was detected only a few times. The V call is TRBV5-1, the J call TRBJ2-7; 7 bases map to TRBD1. V was pared by 3 bases and J by 2 bases, with 5 bases of the junction left unmatched. The germline V gene encodes CDR1 SGHRS and CDR2 YFSETQ. This CDR3 has 14 amino acids. The CDR3, as DNA: TGCGCCAGCAGCTCGACAGGGTATGCCTACGAGCAGTACTTC. This encodes CASSSTGYAYEQYF.

Of note for this clone: The sample has other DNA sequences that encode this CDR3 too. The rearrangement joins TRBV28 to TRBJ1-2; weak D call: TRBD1 (5 bases). This CDR3 region has 12 residues. V was cut by 5 bases and J by 2 bases, with 6 bases left in between. Germline CDR1 and CDR2: MDHEN and SYDVKM. Here the CDR3 DNA reads TGTGCCAGCAGTCGGGGGAACTATGGCTACACCTTC. It yields the protein CASSRGNYGYTF.

The J gene is TRBJ2-3, the V gene TRBV10-1, with a weak D call TRBD1 (6 bases). The germline V and J ends were trimmed by 0 bases and 2 bases, with 15 bases remaining between them. The CDR3 has 17 amino acids. The germline V gene encodes CDR1 WNHNN and CDR2 SYGVQD (reference sequence). CDR3 region: CASSESYAGVATDTQYF. CDR3 DNA sequence: TGCGCCAGCAGTGAGTCTTATGCAGGGGTGGCCACAGATACGCAGTATTTT.

The chain uses TRBV18 and TRBJ1-1, with D hard to call. The CDR3 covers 14 residues. The V gene's germline CDR1 is KGHSH and CDR2 LQKENI. Between the trimmed V and J ends, which lost 2 bases and 7 bases, there was a span of 14 bases. The DNA of the CDR3 is TGTGCCAGCTCACCAGGGAAACAGACCAGTGAAGCTTTCTTT. Its protein is CASSPGKQTSEAFF.

V usage is TRBV10-1 and J usage is TRBJ2-3; D not certain. The germline gives CDR1 WNHNN, CDR2 SYGVQD (reference sequence). Trimming removed 6 bases at V and 4 bases at J, with 5 bases between. There are 11 residues in the CDR3. The CDR3 here is CASSTADTQYF. CDR3 bases: TGCGCCAGCAGCACAGCAGATACGCAGTATTTT.

The chain joins TRBV4-3 to TRBJ2-3; D not certain. The CDR3 spans 15 residues. Germline CDR1 LGHNA, CDR2 YSLEER. V was trimmed by 1 base and J by 2 bases, leaving 10 bases between them. As DNA, the CDR3 is TGCGCCAGCAGCCAAGCTGAGCAACCCACAGATACGCAGTATTTT. It codes for CASSQAEQPTDTQYF.

V gene TRBV20-1 combines with J gene TRBJ2-2; D is unresolved. Trimming stripped 5 bases from V and 8 bases from J, with 9 bases between. The CDR3 covers 11 residues. Germline values: CDR1 DFQATT, CDR2 SNEGSKA (reference sequence). The CDR3 sequence is CSAVILGELFF. The CDR3 DNA is TGCAGTGCTGTGATTTTGGGGGAGCTGTTTTTT.

The V gene is TRBV2, the J gene TRBJ2-1, with 10 bases that match TRBD2. This CDR3 has 15 residues. The J segment lost 6 bases and the V segment lost 7 bases, leaving 9 bases of the junction unmatched. Germline values: CDR1 SNHLY, CDR2 FYNNEI. The CDR3 reads CASTRASGGFNEQFF. CDR3 coding DNA: TGTGCCAGCACTCGGGCTAGCGGGGGTTTCAATGAGCAGTTCTTC.

The genes are TRBV2 and TRBJ1-5; D gene uncertain. There are 14 residues in the CDR3. Germline V gene lookup returns CDR1 SNHLY and CDR2 FYNNEI. V was pared by 5 bases and J by 9 bases, with 17 bases between. CDR3 DNA: TGTGCCAGCAGTCATGACCGTGGTCAACGGCCCCAGCATTTT. This sequence encodes CASSHDRGQRPQHF.

About this clone: A junction end diverges from the germline sequence, so it may reflect a read error. The genes are TRBV7-7 and TRBJ2-5, with 12 bases matching TRBD2. This CDR3 spans 15 amino acids. The germline V gene encodes CDR1 SSHAT and CDR2 FNYEAQ (reference sequence). CDR3 DNA sequence: TGTGCTAGCAGCCCTAGCGGGGGGGCCGGAGAGACCCAGTACTTC. Amino acid sequence: CASSPSGGAGETQYF. The variable domain in full, completed from reference TRBV7-7 and TRBJ2-5, reads GAGVSQSPRYKVTKRGQDVTLRCDPISSHATLYWYQQALGQGPEFLTYFNYEAQPDKSGLPSDRFSAERPEGSISTLTIQRTEQRDSAMYRCASSPSGGAGETQYFGPGTRLLVL.

V gene TRBV27 combines with J gene TRBJ1-1; D may be TRBD1 (5 bases). Trimming took 3 bases from V and 9 from J, leaving 14 bases between them. The CDR3 is 13 amino acids. Germline-derived CDR1 and CDR2 are MNHEY and SMNVEV (reference sequence). The CDR3, as DNA: TGTGCCAGCAGTTTTGAAACAGGAGGGAAAGCTTTCTTT. As protein: CASSFETGGKAFF.

The chain is built from TRBV30 and TRBJ2-1; D is ambiguous. Trimming took 4 bases from V and 5 from J, leaving 18 bases between them. This CDR3 is built from 15 residues. The germline CDR1 and CDR2 sequences are GTSNPN and SVGIG (reference sequence). CDR3 residues: CAWTRDLGPHNEQFF. CDR3 nucleotides: TGTGCCTGGACTCGCGACTTAGGCCCCCACAATGAGCAGTTCTTC.

The chain joins TRBV10-2 to TRBJ2-2; 8 bases map to TRBD2. CDR1 is WSHSY and CDR2 is SAAADI in the germline V gene. The CDR3 runs to 17 residues. After removal of 3 bases from V and 0 bases from J, the junction contained 6 bases not matched to a gene. The CDR3: CASSDPGTRTNTGELFF. The CDR3 bases are TGCGCCAGCAGTGACCCCGGGACTAGGACGAACACCGGGGAGCTGTTTTTT.

The chain couples TRBV5-1 to TRBJ1-2; 9 positions agree with TRBD1. Germline CDR1 and CDR2: SGHRS and YFSETQ. CDR3 length: 15 amino acids. After removal of 3 bases from V and 4 bases from J, the junction contained 7 bases not matched to a gene. CDR3 sequence (DNA): TGCGCCAGCAGCTGGCAACCGGGACAGGGCTATGGCTACACCTTC. Translation gives CASSWQPGQGYGYTF.

This clone was counted a few times. The genes are TRBV7-2 and TRBJ1-2, with D perhaps TRBD1 (5 bases). The CDR3 totals 14 residues. Trimming removed 4 bases from V and 6 bases from J, with 15 bases in between. Germline V gene sequence: CDR1 SGHTA, CDR2 FQGNSA. The CDR3 region has the DNA TGTGCCAGCAGCTCCCGGGACGGGGGAAATGGCTACACCTTC. Protein: CASSSRDGGNGYTF. The full variable domain, completed using reference TRBV7-2 and TRBJ1-2, is GAGVSQSPSNKVTEKGKDVELRCDPISGHTALYWYRQSLGQGLEFLIYFQGNSAPDKSGLPSDRFSAERTGGSVSTLTIQRTQQEDSAVYLCASSSRDGGNGYTFGSGTRLTVV.

The chain has TRBV5-8 and TRBJ2-2, with 7 bases fitting TRBD1. The CDR3 consists of 15 residues. V was clipped by 5 bases and J by 1 base; unmatched bases: 5. The germline gives CDR1 SGHTS, CDR2 YDEGEE. The CDR3 is CASSFRTGNTGELFF. CDR3 bases: TGTGCCAGCAGTTTTCGGACAGGGAACACCGGGGAGCTGTTTTTT.

The chain joins TRBV5-1 to TRBJ2-5; a weak D match, TRBD2 (6 bases). The CDR3 contains 16 residues. Germline V gene data show CDR1 as SGHRS and CDR2 as YFSETQ. V lost 1 base, J lost 3 bases, and 16 bases lay in between. CDR3 coding DNA: TGCGCCAGCAGCTTGAATGGTCCAGGAGGGAAAGAGACCCAGTACTTC. Protein: CASSLNGPGGKETQYF.

The chain links TRBV6-5 to TRBJ2-7, with D hard to call. Germline assignment: CDR1 MNHEY and CDR2 SVGAGI. The V and J ends lost 2 bases and 1 base respectively, with 9 bases between them. The CDR3 is 14 amino acids. The CDR3 DNA reads TGTGCCAGCAGTTACGGGGTAGGGTCCTACGAGCAGTACTTC. Residues: CASSYGVGSYEQYF.

The chain employs TRBV7-9 and TRBJ2-3, with no clear D. V lost 1 base, J lost 6 bases, and 2 bases lay in between. CDR1 SEHNR and CDR2 FQNEAQ come from the germline V gene (reference sequence). The CDR3 consists of 11 residues. The CDR3 coding sequence is TGTGCCAGCAGCTTAGATGATACGCAGTATTTT. Translating it yields CASSLDDTQYF.

The chain has TRBV11-2 and TRBJ2-5; no reliable D call. The V gene's germline CDR1 is SGHAT and CDR2 FQNNGV. The CDR3 has 15 residues. V lost 3 bases, J lost 0 bases, and 11 bases lay in between. The CDR3 spells CASSLGLLYQETQYF. CDR3 in DNA: TGTGCCAGCAGCTTGGGCCTTCTCTACCAAGAGACCCAGTACTTC.

This rearrangement joins TRBV5-1 to TRBJ1-1; D is uncertain. Per germline, CDR1 SGHRS and CDR2 YFSETQ. The V end lost 4 bases, the J end lost 11 bases, and 18 bases lay between the germline ends. The CDR3 is made up of 13 amino acids. The CDR3 bases are TGCGCCAGCAGCGAACGAACTACTAAGGAGGCTTTCTTT. Translating gives CASSERTTKEAFF. Variable domain in full (rest from reference TRBV5-1 and TRBJ1-1): KAGVTQTPRYLIKTRGQQVTLSCSPISGHRSVSWYQQTPGQGLQFLFEYFSETQRNKGNFPGRFSGRQFSNSRSEMNVSTLELGDSALYLCASSERTTKEAFFGQGTRLTVV.

J is TRBJ2-5 and V is TRBV6-5; D not certain. Trimming took 10 bases from V and 10 from J, leaving 19 bases between them. The germline V gene has CDR1 MNHEY and CDR2 SVGAGI. The CDR3 has 12 residues. The CDR3 is CATLGSLLVQYF. In DNA form, the CDR3 reads TGTGCCACCCTGGGCAGTCTTCTTGTCCAGTACTTC.

The chain has TRBV15 and TRBJ2-6, with D possibly matching TRBD2 (5 bases). V was pared by 9 bases and J by 4 bases, with 13 bases between. The CDR3 runs to 14 residues. Germline V gene data show CDR1 as LNHNV and CDR2 as YYDKDF (reference sequence). CDR3 amino acids: CATSEMGGANVLTF. CDR3 DNA sequence: TGTGCCACTAGCGAAATGGGAGGGGCCAACGTCCTGACTTTC.

The chain has TRBV5-1 and TRBJ2-3; 8 bases line up with TRBD1. Per the germline V gene, CDR1 is SGHRS and CDR2 is YFSETQ. J was trimmed by 4 bases and V by 3 bases; bases with no gene match: 13. This CDR3 is built from 17 residues. CDR3 DNA: TGCGCCAGCAGCTCTCTCCCCGTGAACAGGGGGGCAGATACGCAGTATTTT. Its protein is CASSSLPVNRGADTQYF.

This clone was observed once. This chain uses TRBV5-1 with TRBJ2-7, with D tentatively TRBD1 or TRBD2 (5 bases each). V shed 3 bases and J shed 12 bases, with 22 bases lying between them. The germline V gene encodes CDR1 SGHRS and CDR2 YFSETQ. This CDR3 is built from 14 residues. CDR3 residues: CASSWDPNVLALYF. In DNA form, the CDR3 reads TGCGCCAGCAGCTGGGACCCCAACGTCCTGGCTCTGTACTTC.

The chain recombines TRBV7-9 with TRBJ1-2; 8 nucleotides align to TRBD1. J gave up 1 base and V 4 bases, and 11 bases lay outside the gene matches. The CDR3 loop spans 17 amino acids. Germline CDR1 and CDR2: SEHNR and FQNEAQ (reference sequence). The CDR3 loop reads CASSSNLQGAINYGYTF. The DNA of the CDR3 is TGTGCCAGCAGCTCTAATCTTCAGGGGGCGATTAACTATGGCTACACCTTC.